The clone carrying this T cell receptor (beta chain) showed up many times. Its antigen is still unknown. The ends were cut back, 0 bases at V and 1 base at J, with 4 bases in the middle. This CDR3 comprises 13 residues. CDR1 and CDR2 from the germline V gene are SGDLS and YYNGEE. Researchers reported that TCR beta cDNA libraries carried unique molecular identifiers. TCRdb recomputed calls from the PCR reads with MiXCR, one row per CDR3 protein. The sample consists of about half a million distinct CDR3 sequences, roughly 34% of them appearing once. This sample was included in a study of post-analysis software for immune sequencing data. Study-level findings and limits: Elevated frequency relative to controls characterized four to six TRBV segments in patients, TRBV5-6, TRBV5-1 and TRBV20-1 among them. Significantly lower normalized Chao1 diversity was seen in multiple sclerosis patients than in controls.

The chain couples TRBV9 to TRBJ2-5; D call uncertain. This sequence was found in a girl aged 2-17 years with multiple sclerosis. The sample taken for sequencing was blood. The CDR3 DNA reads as TGTGCCAGCAGCGTAGACACCCAAGAGACCCAGTACTTC. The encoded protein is CASSVDTQETQYF.